A single T cell receptor (beta chain) is shown here with its context. Its antigen is undetermined. This entry is derived from a study of T cell responses to AZD1222 COVID-19 vaccine. Overall study findings and caveats: Nearly half of spike-specific TCRs reportedly target variant regions that are unmutated in the B.1.351 and B.1.1.7 variants. The donor cohort was predominantly white British with a female majority, and clonal diversity may have been underestimated.

Repertoires were generated with immunoSEQ multiplex PCR, while TCRdb's copy carries only in-frame clones and drops some. The sample lists around 250,000 clones; 90% to 95% were seen once. The sample consisted of peripheral blood, taken on day 0 of AZD1222 vaccination. The clonotype comes from an adult in good health.

The CDR3, as DNA: TGTGCCAGCAGTGGTTCAGGGAGCTCTGGAAACACCATATATTTT. Protein product: CASSGSGSSGNTIYF. J is TRBJ1-3 and V is TRBV9; D perhaps matches TRBD1 (5 bases). Germline V gene sequence: CDR1 SGDLS, CDR2 YYNGEE. Deletions cut 5 bases from V and 0 bases from J, with 12 bases between. The CDR3 contains 15 residues.